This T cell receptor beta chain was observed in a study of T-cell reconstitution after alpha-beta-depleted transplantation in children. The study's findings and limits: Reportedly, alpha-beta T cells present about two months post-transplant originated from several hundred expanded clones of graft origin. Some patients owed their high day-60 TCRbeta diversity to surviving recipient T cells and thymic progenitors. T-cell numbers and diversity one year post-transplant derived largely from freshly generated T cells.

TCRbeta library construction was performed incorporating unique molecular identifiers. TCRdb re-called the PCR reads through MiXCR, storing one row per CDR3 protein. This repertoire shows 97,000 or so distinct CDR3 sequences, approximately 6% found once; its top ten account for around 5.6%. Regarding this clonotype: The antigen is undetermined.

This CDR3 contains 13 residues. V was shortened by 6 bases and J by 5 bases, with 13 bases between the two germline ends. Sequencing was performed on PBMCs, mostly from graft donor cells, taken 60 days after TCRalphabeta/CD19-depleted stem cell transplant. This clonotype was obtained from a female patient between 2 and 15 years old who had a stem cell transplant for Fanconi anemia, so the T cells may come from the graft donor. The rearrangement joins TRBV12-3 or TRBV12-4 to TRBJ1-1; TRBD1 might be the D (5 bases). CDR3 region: CASSPTVWTEAFF. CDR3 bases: TGTGCCAGCAGCCCGACAGTTTGGACTGAAGCTTTCTTT.